These 6 T cell receptor beta chains were sequenced from one sample in a study of OX40 agonist ivuxolimab in advanced cancers. Produced via immunoSEQ multiplex PCR; TCRdb's table is partial and in-frame only. This sample has around 21,000 clones, with 65% to 85% found just once. The input for sequencing was CD4+ or CD8+ T cells sorted from blood, taken in a trial of the OX40 agonist ivuxolimab. These receptors were taken from an adult with an advanced solid tumor such as melanoma, head and neck, liver or kidney cancer.

This chain uses TRBV7-9 with TRBJ2-7; D ambiguous. CDR3 size: 15 residues. CDR1 and CDR2 (germline): SEHNR, FQNEAQ (reference sequence). V was clipped by 3 bases and J by 4 bases, with 16 bases between them. The CDR3 sequence is CASSLGTYIGYEQYF. The CDR3 DNA sequence: TGTGCCAGCAGCTTGGGCACATACATTGGGTACGAGCAGTACTTC.

The count of this clone is one. The genes are TRBV5-6 and TRBJ2-7, with D perhaps TRBD2 (6 bases). The CDR3 covers 14 residues. Trimming stripped 0 bases from V and 5 bases from J, with 12 bases between. CDR1 SGHDT and CDR2 YYEEEE come from the germline V gene. CDR3 protein: CASSLGRELDEQYF. For the CDR3, the DNA is TGTGCCAGCAGCTTGGGTCGGGAGCTCGACGAGCAGTACTTC.

The rearrangement joins TRBV2 to TRBJ2-7, with 15 bases identical to TRBD2. Germline V gene sequence: CDR1 SNHLY, CDR2 FYNNEI. CDR3 length equals 16 residues. The V gene end was trimmed by 6 bases and the J gene end by 7 bases; junction bases not matched to a gene: 10. CDR3 amino acids: CASRGLAGGQAAEQYF. CDR3 in DNA: TGTGCCAGCAGAGGACTAGCGGGAGGGCAGGCGGCGGAGCAGTACTTC.

The genes are TRBV7-8 and TRBJ2-3; D is uncertain. This CDR3 has 15 amino acids. Per the germline V gene, CDR1 is SGHVS and CDR2 is FQNEAQ. Trimming left V 3 bases short and J 3 bases short, with 13 bases between. The CDR3: CASSFKGGSTDTQYF. The CDR3, as DNA: TGTGCCAGCAGCTTCAAGGGTGGGTCGACAGATACGCAGTATTTT.

CDR3 residues: CAISVGDTYEQYF. The CDR3, as DNA: TGTGCCATCAGTGTCGGGGATACCTACGAGCAGTACTTC. The chain couples TRBV10-3 to TRBJ2-7; TRBD2 is a possible D gene (5 bases). In germline, CDR1 is ENHRY, CDR2 SYGVKD. This CDR3 is built from 13 residues. V lost 4 bases to trimming and J lost 2 bases, with 9 bases between them.

The V and J genes are TRBV6-6 and TRBJ2-2; D ambiguous. This CDR3 contains 14 residues. The germline V gene encodes CDR1 MNHNY and CDR2 SVGAGI (reference sequence). Deletions cut 4 bases from V and 2 bases from J, with 8 bases between. The CDR3 is CASSFGSNTGELFF. The DNA of the CDR3 is TGTGCCAGCAGTTTCGGCAGTAACACCGGGGAGCTGTTTTTT.